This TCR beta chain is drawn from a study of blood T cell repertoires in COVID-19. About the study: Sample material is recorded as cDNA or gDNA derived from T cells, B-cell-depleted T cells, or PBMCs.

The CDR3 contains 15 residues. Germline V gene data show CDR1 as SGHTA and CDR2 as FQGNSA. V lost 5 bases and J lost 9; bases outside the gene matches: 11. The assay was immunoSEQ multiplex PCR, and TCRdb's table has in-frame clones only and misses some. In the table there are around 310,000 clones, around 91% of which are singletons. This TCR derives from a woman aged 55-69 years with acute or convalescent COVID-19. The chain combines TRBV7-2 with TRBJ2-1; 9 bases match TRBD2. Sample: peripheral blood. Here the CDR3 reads CASSRGGPAGGEQFF. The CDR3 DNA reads TGTGCCAGCAGCAGAGGGGGCCCAGCGGGGGGTGAGCAGTTCTTC.